The entry that follows covers one T cell receptor (beta chain) sequence. This sample was included in a study of tumor and adjacent non-tumor tissue in lung cancer. CDR1 and CDR2 (germline): MDHEN, SYDVKM. The CDR3 totals 11 residues. Trimming took off 9 bases at V and 5 bases at J, with 10 bases between the two ends. The library came from three nested PCR rounds adapted from ARM-PCR protocols. TCRdb reprocessed the multiplex PCR reads via MiXCR and lists one record per CDR3 protein. In the table there are approximately 140,000 distinct CDR3 sequences, around 61% of which are singletons. The template was RNA from unsorted bulk tissue.

The specimen sequenced was lung tumor tissue. This TCR derives from a man aged 55 to 70 with small cell lung cancer. V usage is TRBV28 and J usage is TRBJ1-1; D is unresolved. In DNA, the CDR3 is TGTGCCAGTTGTTTCAGGACTGAAGCTTTCTTT. This translates into CASCFRTEAFF.